The 8 T cell receptor beta chains below were found in one sample sequenced in a study of cytomegalovirus exposure and HLA in healthy donors (dated by TCRdb to about 2017). Library construction relied on the immunoSEQ multiplex PCR assay. The multiplex PCR relied on a mix of 60 forward primers for TCR Vbeta segments and 13 reverse primers for TCR Jbeta segments. TCRdb holds this immuneACCESS table with in-frame rearrangements only. Some clones are missing; in checked studies, unresolved V genes explain under half, and the rest has no known cause. Recorded for this sample are 59,000 or so clones; about 85% of them occurred a single time. The ten biggest clones cover roughly 10% of the sample. Sequencing was done on a sample of PBMCs. Source of these receptors: a female donor in good health and CMV-seronegative.

This sequence joins TRBV4-1 and TRBJ2-7; TRBD2 matches 7 bases. Germline V gives CDR1 MGHRA, CDR2 YSYEKL. This CDR3 comprises 16 residues. Trimming cost V 0 bases and J 4 bases; bases outside gene matches: 9. The CDR3 DNA follows: TGCGCCAGCAGCCAAGAGCGTTTACGGGGGGAGTACGAGCAGTACTTC. Translation gives CASSQERLRGEYEQYF.

The chain recombines TRBV5-1 with TRBJ2-2, with D possibly matching TRBD2 (6 bases). Trimming took off 2 bases at V and 3 bases at J, with 8 bases between the two ends. This CDR3 spans 14 amino acids. Germline V lookup: CDR1 SGHRS, CDR2 YFSETQ. The CDR3 region is CASSFREHTGELFF. CDR3 sequence (DNA): TGCGCCAGCAGCTTCCGGGAGCACACCGGGGAGCTGTTTTTT.

In the case of this clone: One junction end does not reproduce the germline sequence, and a read error may be involved. The rearrangement joins TRBV7-7 to TRBJ2-5; weak D call: TRBD1 (7 bases). Germline CDR1 SSHAT, CDR2 FNYEAQ (reference sequence). The CDR3 contains 17 residues. DNA of the CDR3: TGTGCTAGCAGCTTAGGTGGTACAGGGGAGGATGAAGAGACCCAGTACTTC. Translated, it gives CASSLGGTGEDEETQYF. The whole variable domain, filled in from reference TRBV7-7 and TRBJ2-5, reads GAGVSQSPRYKVTKRGQDVTLRCDPISSHATLYWYQQALGQGPEFLTYFNYEAQPDKSGLPSDRFSAERPEGSISTLTIQRTEQRDSAMYRCASSLGGTGEDEETQYFGPGTRLLVL.

The chain couples TRBV9 to TRBJ2-5, with D perhaps matching TRBD1 (5 bases). Deletions cut 0 bases from V and 4 bases from J, with 13 bases between. The germline gives CDR1 SGDLS, CDR2 YYNGEE. CDR3 length: 15 residues. For the CDR3, the DNA is TGTGCCAGCAGCGTAGGGGGCAATCTGGGAGAGACCCAGTACTTC. Protein product: CASSVGGNLGETQYF.

Written as DNA, the CDR3 is TGTGCCTCCAGGACTTACAATGAGCAGTTCTTC. Its protein product is CASRTYNEQFF. This sequence joins TRBV6-6 and TRBJ2-1; tentatively, D is TRBD2 (5 bases). The V and J ends lost 11 bases and 4 bases respectively, with 9 bases between them. The CDR3 loop spans 11 amino acids. Germline values: CDR1 MNHNY, CDR2 SVGAGI (reference sequence).

Only a few counts were recorded for this clone. The chain uses TRBV6-4 and TRBJ1-5; a possible D gene is TRBD1 (5 bases). Germline V lookup: CDR1 MRHNA, CDR2 SNTAGT. CDR3 size: 14 residues. The V gene lost 2 bases and the J gene lost 3 bases, with 8 bases spanning the gap. The DNA of the CDR3 is TGTGCCAGCAGTGACGTGACAGTCAATCAGCCCCAGCATTTT. Its translation is CASSDVTVNQPQHF.

The chain uses TRBV4-2 and TRBJ1-6; a weak D match, TRBD1 (6 bases). V lost 3 bases to trimming and J lost 7 bases, with 16 bases between them. The CDR3 spans 16 residues. Germline V CDR1 and CDR2: LGHNA, YNFKEQ. CDR3 DNA sequence: TGTGCCAGCAGCCAGGGACGCGACAGGTCCAATTCACCCCTCCACTTT. Protein: CASSQGRDRSNSPLHF.

The V and J genes are TRBV5-6 and TRBJ2-1, with TRBD2 matching over 13 bases. Looked up from germline, CDR1 is SGHDT and CDR2 is YYEEEE. V lost 3 bases, J lost 7 bases, and 7 bases stayed unmatched. The CDR3 extends over 16 amino acids. The CDR3 DNA reads as TGTGCCAGCAGCTCCAGGACTAGCGGGAGAATTAATGAGCAGTTCTTC. The encoded protein is CASSSRTSGRINEQFF.